The rows below give T cell receptor beta chains drawn from one sample of a study of CD8+ T cells in alopecia areata. The data were produced by immunoSEQ multiplex PCR, yet TCRdb's version contains in-frame clones alone and is incomplete. The sample contains roughly 200,000 clones, around two fifths of which appear only once. The sequencing used CD4+ T cells sorted from blood, collected around week 37, from a patient treated with tofacitinib. The receptors come from a human donor with alopecia areata. The CDR3 runs from the conserved cysteine through the conserved F or W. The D gene is left open where the match is weak. A row's size may be missing; if present it is once, few, many or a size class.

j_call | v_call | clone_size | d_call | cdr3_aa | cdr3_nt
TRBJ2-1 | TRBV28 | - | TRBD1 | CASKGQAYNEQFF | TGTGCCAGCAAGGGACAGGCCTACAATGAGCAGTTCTTC
TRBJ2-3 | TRBV11-3 | - | - | CASSPGSADTQYF | TGTGCCAGCAGCCCCGGGTCGGCGGATACGCAGTATTTT
TRBJ2-7 | TRBV5-1 | few | TRBD2 | CASSIGTSGTEQYF | TGCGCCAGCAGCATTGGGACTAGCGGGACCGAGCAGTACTTC
TRBJ2-1 | TRBV5-1 | many | - | CASSLGSATRLNEQFF | TGCGCCAGCAGCTTGGGATCGGCCACCCGGCTTAATGAGCAGTTCTTC
TRBJ2-3 | TRBV30 | - | - | CAWNMGRGAADTQYF | TGTGCCTGGAATATGGGTCGAGGGGCCGCAGATACGCAGTATTTT
TRBJ2-4 | TRBV29-1 | - | TRBD2 | CSVESGTGEVKNIQYF | TGCAGCGTTGAAAGCGGGACGGGTGAGGTCAAAAACATTCAGTACTTC
TRBJ2-1 | TRBV14 | - | - | CASSQDRGSPRRVNEQFF | TGTGCCAGCAGCCAAGATAGGGGATCACCTCGGAGAGTTAATGAGCAGTTCTTC
TRBJ2-7 | TRBV4-3 | few | TRBD2 | CASSQLPRIAGVYEQYF | TGCGCCAGCAGCCAACTTCCCCGGATAGCGGGAGTTTACGAGCAGTACTTC
TRBJ2-7 | TRBV29-1 | - | - | CSVEDQVQKQYF | TGCAGCGTTGAAGACCAAGTACAGAAGCAGTACTTC
TRBJ1-4 | TRBV28 | - | - | CASSTHRDLNEKLFF | TGTGCCAGCAGTACCCACAGGGACCTTAATGAAAAACTGTTTTTT
TRBJ2-7 | TRBV4-1 | few | TRBD1 | CASSQTGRSYEQYF | TGCGCCAGCAGCCAGACAGGGAGATCCTACGAGCAGTACTTC
TRBJ2-3 | TRBV4-1 | few | TRBD1 | CASSLTAGGMDTQYF | TGCGCCAGCAGCCTCACCGCAGGGGGCATGGATACGCAGTATTTT
TRBJ1-1 | TRBV4-3 | - | - | CASSQVVRGGTEAFF | TGCGCCAGCAGCCAAGTGGTCCGCGGGGGGACTGAAGCTTTCTTT
TRBJ2-5 | TRBV7-2 | many | TRBD2 | CASSLTGGIQETQYF | TGTGCCAGCAGCTTAACCGGGGGGATCCAAGAGACCCAGTACTTC
TRBJ1-2 | TRBV4-2 | - | - | CASSQDPDGNYGYTF | TGTGCCAGCAGCCAAGATCCCGACGGGAACTATGGCTACACCTTC
TRBJ2-1 | TRBV7-6 | - | TRBD1 | CASSRSSGTVHEQFF | TGTGCCAGCAGCCGTTCATCCGGGACAGTCCATGAGCAGTTCTTC
TRBJ2-1 | TRBV9 | many | TRBD1 | CASSIQGAPPYNEQFF | TGTGCCAGCAGCATACAGGGGGCGCCTCCCTACAATGAGCAGTTCTTC
TRBJ1-4 | TRBV6-5 | - | TRBD1 | CASSYSRDRRNEKLFF | TGTGCCAGCAGTTACTCGAGGGACAGACGAAATGAAAAACTGTTTTTT
TRBJ2-2 | TRBV5-1 | - | - | CATNWGNTGELFF | TGCGCCACAAACTGGGGGAACACCGGGGAGCTGTTTTTT
TRBJ2-7 | TRBV7-9 | - | TRBD2 | CASSLGTSGSEQYF | TGTGCCAGCAGCTTAGGGACTAGCGGGAGCGAGCAGTACTTC
TRBJ1-5 | TRBV19 | - | TRBD1 | CASGGDSYQPQHF | TGTGCCAGTGGGGGGGACAGCTATCAGCCCCAGCATTTT
TRBJ2-7 | TRBV27 | - | - | CASSLTDGRDEQYF | TGTGCCAGCAGTTTGACGGACGGGCGGGACGAGCAGTACTTC
TRBJ2-5 | TRBV28 | - | - | CASSVGTETQYF | TGTGCCAGCAGTGTAGGTACAGAGACCCAGTACTTC
TRBJ2-3 | TRBV7-2 | - | - | CASSSQATDTQYF | TGTGCCAGCAGCTCCCAAGCCACAGATACGCAGTATTTT
TRBJ2-1 | TRBV25-1 | - | - | CASSELPVAETNEQFF | TGTGCCAGCAGTGAACTCCCTGTAGCGGAGACCAATGAGCAGTTCTTC
TRBJ2-2 | TRBV19 | - | TRBD2 | CASTSGLAIGELFF | TGTGCCAGTACCTCGGGACTAGCGATCGGGGAGCTGTTTTTT
TRBJ1-5 | TRBV30 | - | - | CAWSSRDNQPQHF | TGTGCCTGGAGTTCCCGGGACAATCAGCCCCAGCATTTT
TRBJ2-4 | TRBV29-1 | - | - | CSVVSGVNIQYF | TGCAGCGTTGTAAGTGGAGTTAACATTCAGTACTTC
TRBJ2-3 | TRBV27 | once | TRBD2 | CASSPYKPTSGTTRTDTQYF | TGTGCCAGCAGTCCGTACAAACCGACTAGCGGGACGACCCGCACAGATACGCAGTATTTT
TRBJ2-7 | TRBV25-1 | - | TRBD1 | CASSRTGAYEQYF | TGTGCCAGCAGTCGGACAGGGGCTTACGAGCAGTACTTC
TRBJ1-2 | TRBV2 | - | - | CAPTQDPLVSYGYTF | TGTGCCCCCACCCAGGACCCATTAGTCTCCTATGGCTACACCTTC
TRBJ2-7 | TRBV30 | - | - | CAWSGRTGDYEQYF | TGTGCCTGGAGTGGCCGGACGGGGGATTACGAGCAGTACTTC
TRBJ2-3 | TRBV10-3 | few | - | CAISEPARTDTQYF | TGTGCCATCAGTGAGCCGGCCCGCACAGATACGCAGTATTTT
TRBJ2-1 | TRBV29-1 | few | TRBD1 | CSVALDRGSQFF | TGCAGCGTTGCCCTGGACAGGGGCTCCCAGTTCTTC
TRBJ2-5 | TRBV7-9 | - | TRBD1 | CASSSGGQGRGETQYF | TGTGCCAGCAGCTCCGGGGGACAGGGGCGTGGTGAGACCCAGTACTTC
TRBJ2-3 | TRBV30 | - | - | CAWSVQSGTQYF | TGTGCCTGGAGTGTACAGTCGGGCACGCAGTATTTT
TRBJ2-7 | TRBV5-1 | - | - | CASSTGDFLGEQYF | TGCGCCAGCAGCACGGGGGACTTCCTCGGGGAGCAGTACTTC
TRBJ2-5 | TRBV4-2 | - | - | CASSQVGGETQYF | TGTGCCAGCAGCCAAGTGGGGGGTGAGACCCAGTACTTC
TRBJ2-1 | TRBV11-2 | few | - | CASSFSYNEQFF | TGTGCCAGCAGCTTCAGCTACAATGAGCAGTTCTTC
TRBJ2-1 | TRBV4-3 | few | - | CASGPGNSLHNEQFF | TGCGCCAGCGGACCAGGGAACTCCCTCCACAATGAGCAGTTCTTC
TRBJ2-7 | TRBV5-1 | few | TRBD1 | CASSTTGTGGSEQYF | TGCGCCAGCAGCACGACCGGGACAGGGGGATCCGAGCAGTACTTC
TRBJ1-2 | TRBV29-1 | - | TRBD1 | CSAGQGIYGYTF | TGCAGCGCCGGACAGGGAATCTATGGCTACACCTTC
TRBJ2-5 | TRBV6-6 | - | - | CAGSRGAGETQYF | TGTGCCGGGAGCCGAGGGGCCGGGGAGACCCAGTACTTC
TRBJ1-2 | TRBV27 | - | - | CASGSVKLNYGYTF | TGTGCCAGCGGGTCCGTGAAACTCAACTATGGCTACACCTTC
TRBJ2-5 | TRBV7-2 | - | TRBD1 | CASSPDRGRQETQYF | TGTGCCAGCAGCCCAGACAGGGGCCGCCAAGAGACCCAGTACTTC